One T cell receptor beta chain is described in this entry. The antigen remains unidentified. Unique molecular identifiers were incorporated when the TCRbeta library was constructed. TCRdb called the PCR reads again in MiXCR, with one record for every CDR3 protein. In the table there are around 800,000 distinct CDR3 sequences, around 15% of which are singletons. The entry originates in a study of T-cell reconstitution after alpha-beta-depleted transplantation in children. Study conclusions and caveats: Roughly two months post-transplant, alpha-beta T cells reportedly originated from several hundred graft clones that had expanded. By one year post-transplant, T-cell counts and diversity largely arose from T cells that were newly produced. Where some patients showed high TCRbeta diversity at day 60, it came from recipient T cells and thymic progenitors that had survived.

CDR3 length equals 15 residues. V dropped 0 bases and J dropped 2 bases, with 9 bases sitting between them. Specimen: PBMCs, mostly from graft donor cells, collected 360 days after TCRalphabeta/CD19-depleted stem cell transplant. The rearrangement uses TRBV12-3 or TRBV12-4 and TRBJ2-3; D is uncertain. The sequence came from a male patient between 5 and 17 years old who had a stem cell transplant for acute lymphoblastic leukemia, so the T cells may come from the graft donor. The CDR3 reads CASSLAVGFTDTQYF. The CDR3 DNA reads TGTGCCAGCAGTTTAGCTGTCGGGTTCACAGATACGCAGTATTTT.